The sequence of this T cell receptor (beta chain) was determined in a study of human T cells and chemical hapten exposure. The CDR3 is made up of 13 amino acids. With V trimmed by 7 bases and J by 3 bases, 9 bases remained unmatched. Germline V lookup: CDR1 DFQATT, CDR2 SNEGSKA (reference sequence). Whole-study results and caveats: Expanded TCRs showed more large CDR3 clusters than pre-sensitization or healthy control sets.

This clonotype was observed a few times. Antigen specificity is unknown. From the RACE reads, TCRdb called clonotypes with MiXCR, one entry per CDR3 protein. The table includes some 52,000 distinct CDR3 sequences, approximately 9.9% detected once. The time point: patch test 3, about 24 weeks after DPC sensitization. The treatment denotes: therapeutic diphenylcyclopropenone sensitization with weekly scalp DPC. The clonotype originates from a woman between 40 and 50 years old with alopecia areata. Some clones in this sample may be carry-over from other donors' samples. This chain links TRBV20-1 with TRBJ2-7; 7 bases match TRBD2. The starting material was whole blood, obtained in connection with sensitization to the hapten diphenylcyclopropenone (DPC). As DNA, the CDR3 is TGCAGTGGCCAGCGGGGCGCCCTCTACGAGCAGTACTTC. It specifies CSGQRGALYEQYF.